The next 10 T cell receptor beta chains were all read from a single sample in a study of cytomegalovirus exposure and HLA in healthy donors. PCR used 60 Vbeta primers and 13 Jbeta primers. Sequenced by immunoSEQ multiplex PCR; TCRdb stores in-frame clones only, minus some. The sample includes about 150,000 clones, about three quarters of them seen just once. What was sequenced was PBMCs. These receptors were collected from a woman between 40 and 50 years old in good health and CMV-seropositive.

The genes are TRBV15 and TRBJ2-5; 11 bases line up with TRBD2. Germline V lookup: CDR1 LNHNV, CDR2 YYDKDF (reference sequence). CDR3 length: 16 residues. Trimming took 0 bases from V and 5 from J; bases not matched to a gene: 5. Here the CDR3 DNA reads TGTGCCACCAGCAGAGATCTAGCGGGGGGAACGGAGACCCAGTACTTC. Translated: CATSRDLAGGTETQYF.

The chain employs TRBV5-5 and TRBJ2-1; no clear D gene. This CDR3 is built from 14 residues. Germline loops: CDR1 SGHKS, CDR2 YYEKEE (reference sequence). Trimming stripped 8 bases from V and 4 bases from J, with 16 bases between. This CDR3 is CASSQAATYNEQFF. DNA of the CDR3: TGTGCCAGTTCGCAGGCCGCGACGTACAATGAGCAGTTCTTC.

A few counts support this clone. The CDR3 nucleotides are TGTGCCAGCAGCTTAGGACTCGGACAGCTTAACACCGGGGAGCTGTTTTTT. Its protein is CASSLGLGQLNTGELFF. The chain uses TRBV7-9 and TRBJ2-2; TRBD1 is a possible D gene (6 bases). The germline V gene has CDR1 SEHNR and CDR2 FQNEAQ (reference sequence). Trimming shortened V by 1 base and J by 2 bases, and 14 bases separated the two germline ends. The CDR3 spans 17 residues.

The chain carries TRBV2 and TRBJ1-5; tentative D call: TRBD1 (5 bases). This CDR3 has 13 residues. V was cut by 4 bases and J by 7 bases, with 11 bases left in between. Germline V CDR1 and CDR2: SNHLY, FYNNEI. CDR3 amino acids: CASSGRGSQPQHF. CDR3 nucleotides: TGTGCCAGCAGTGGTAGGGGAAGCCAGCCCCAGCATTTT.

This rearrangement joins TRBV9 to TRBJ2-2; 15 bases fit TRBD2. The length of the CDR3 is 19 residues. Trimming removed 3 bases from V and 1 base from J; junction bases left unmatched: 7. The V gene's germline CDR1 is SGDLS and CDR2 YYNGEE. The CDR3 DNA sequence: TGTGCCAGCAGCGGAGGACTAGCGGGGGGGCCCCTGAACACCGGGGAGCTGTTTTTT. Protein: CASSGGLAGGPLNTGELFF.

This clone occurred a few times. The chain joins TRBV15 to TRBJ1-1, with a tentative D call TRBD1 (6 bases). There are 15 residues in the CDR3. Trimming shortened V by 0 bases and J by 7 bases, and 15 bases separated the two germline ends. CDR1 and CDR2 from the germline V gene are LNHNV and YYDKDF (reference sequence). As DNA, the CDR3 is TGTGCCACCAGCAGAGATCTGGGGGGCGGGGGTGAAGCTTTCTTT. This sequence encodes CATSRDLGGGGEAFF.

The chain couples TRBV6-5 to TRBJ1-5, with TRBD1 matching 8 bases. After removal of 6 bases from V and 4 bases from J, the junction contained 5 bases not matched to a gene. Germline CDR1 reads MNHEY; CDR2 reads SVGAGI. CDR3 length: 14 residues. The CDR3 spells CASRAGGANQPQHF. For the CDR3, the DNA is TGTGCCAGCAGGGCAGGGGGCGCGAATCAGCCCCAGCATTTT.

The J gene is TRBJ1-2, the V gene TRBV20-1; 7 nucleotides line up with TRBD1. Germline V lookup: CDR1 DFQATT, CDR2 SNEGSKA (reference sequence). The V segment lost 5 bases and the J segment 4 bases; nucleotides outside the gene matches: 1. The CDR3 sequence is 11 residues long. The CDR3 region has the DNA TGCAGTGCTTACAGGGGCTATGGCTACACCTTC. This translates into CSAYRGYGYTF.

This clone has just one count. This chain connects TRBV28 to TRBJ1-5; unclear D gene. The CDR3 runs 14 residues. CDR1 is MDHEN and CDR2 is SYDVKM in the germline V gene. V lost 3 bases and J lost 6, with 12 bases in between. The DNA of the CDR3 is TGTGCCAGCAGTTTTCCCACCAGAGGTCAGCCCCAGCATTTT. Protein product: CASSFPTRGQPQHF.

This clone was found a few times. This chain connects TRBV30 to TRBJ1-1, with 7 bases aligning to TRBD1. V was pared by 2 bases and J by 4 bases, with 10 bases of the junction left unmatched. Germline lookup yields CDR1 GTSNPN and CDR2 SVGIG (reference sequence). This CDR3 has 15 amino acids. The CDR3 nucleotides read TGTGCCTGGAGTTACAGGGGAGTTTTGGTCACTGAAGCTTTCTTT. Translated: CAWSYRGVLVTEAFF. Supplemented by reference TRBV30 and TRBJ1-1, the full variable domain reads SQTIHQWPATLVQPVGSPLSLECTVEGTSNPNLYWYRQAAGRGLQLLFYSVGIGQISSEVPQNLSASRPQDRQFILSSKKLLLSDSGFYLCAWSYRGVLVTEAFFGQGTRLTVV.